The rows below give T cell receptor beta chains drawn from one sample of a study of T-cell reconstitution after alpha-beta-depleted transplantation in children. TCRdb redid the calling of the PCR reads with MiXCR, one entry per CDR3 protein. The data hold roughly 100,000 distinct CDR3 sequences, with over 6% observed a single time. Material: PBMCs, obtained before TCRalphabeta/CD19-depleted stem cell transplant. These receptors all come from a boy aged 2-9 years with acute lymphoblastic leukemia, due to receive a stem cell transplant. Both conserved end residues are part of each CDR3. The size field is filled for only some rows; it gives once, few, many or a size class.

V gene	J gene	CDR3 length	clone size	CDR3 protein
TRBV14	TRBJ2-2	14	-	CASSPRQNTGELFF
TRBV20-1	TRBJ2-7	17	few	CCARDPRQGGISYEQYF
TRBV7-3	TRBJ2-1	16	-	CASSPVALSSYNEQFF
TRBV2	TRBJ2-5	14	many	CASRRGPGQETQYF
TRBV19	TRBJ1-1	16	-	CASSITRLKGHTEAFF
TRBV10-2	TRBJ2-5	14	once	CASSESAGLGTQYF
TRBV5-6	TRBJ2-7	15	many	CASSLLRAGVYGQYF
TRBV7-2	TRBJ1-5	13	-	CASSRRGGQPQHF
TRBV4-1	TRBJ1-6	15	-	CASSQGRGRQSPLHF
TRBV4-1	TRBJ1-5	13	many	CASSRTDNQPQHF
TRBV12-3/TRBV12-4	TRBJ1-2	15	-	CASGSGVILNYGYTF
TRBV3-1	TRBJ2-1	15	-	CATSQDSSVYNEQFF
TRBV19	TRBJ1-1	14	-	CASSIGSRGTEAFF
TRBV7-2	TRBJ2-2	16	many	CASSLVGGAGAGELFF
TRBV20-1	TRBJ2-3	15	many	CSARSLIPVTDTQYF
TRBV10-3	TRBJ2-3	17	-	CAISAGTSGGATDTQYF
TRBV2	TRBJ2-3	15	many	CASSPKAGRTDTQYF
TRBV6-1	TRBJ1-6	13	many	CASSETGNSPLHF
TRBV24-1	TRBJ1-1	15	many	CATSPPSRGNTEAFF
TRBV5-6	TRBJ2-7	16	many	CASSSWDRVISYEQYF
TRBV28	TRBJ1-2	16	many	CASSRSKTGMVYGYTF
TRBV4-3	TRBJ1-2	15	-	CASSQDRRNNYGYTF
TRBV5-1	TRBJ2-7	12	many	CASRQSSYEQYF
TRBV7-2	TRBJ1-5	16	many	CASSLSIGQGGQPQHF
TRBV6-1	TRBJ2-1	15	few	CASSQLAGRRNEQFF
TRBV27	TRBJ2-1	15	many	CASSSPSGLYNEQFF
TRBV18	TRBJ2-2	14	-	CASSPDRNTGELFF
TRBV6-4	TRBJ1-2	16	few	CASSDSGPGGADGYTF
TRBV7-9	TRBJ2-3	14	-	CASSPRGAADTQYF
TRBV7-6	TRBJ2-5	16	-	CASSLGSGGVSETQYF
TRBV7-2	TRBJ2-5	13	many	CASSPRRQETQYF
TRBV7-2	TRBJ2-2	14	many	CASRVAGRNGELFF
TRBV25-1	TRBJ2-3	14	few	CASSEQGHKDTQYF
TRBV12-3/TRBV12-4	TRBJ2-5	12	many	CASSPHVGTQYF
TRBV6-5	TRBJ2-6	17	many	CASSYAGFKSGANVLTF
TRBV6-4	TRBJ2-1	15	many	CASSDLAGAYNEQFF
TRBV4-2	TRBJ2-7	15	few	CASSPSLAGLYEQYF
TRBV13	TRBJ2-1	17	few	CASSLRSGGALYNEQFF